The source of this T cell receptor beta chain is a study of lymphopenia after photon versus proton radiotherapy. On this clone: Antigen unknown.

TCRdb keeps only in-frame clones here, not all; method: immunoSEQ multiplex PCR. The table has about 55,000 clones, approximately 84% seen once. Study findings and constraints: Post-nadir diversity loss with photons came from oligoclonal expansion, particularly CD8+ Temra cells. Better survival with proton therapy was suggested as possible, not demonstrated. Larger post-nadir TCR diversity loss correlated inversely with survival in deceased patients. Proton therapy kept repertoires fairly stable, unlike photons, which gained effector/memory cells.

Germline V CDR1 and CDR2: LNHNV, YYDKDF (reference sequence). V lost 2 bases and J lost 11; bases outside the gene matches: 7. The CDR3 consists of 14 residues. Specimen: peripheral blood, collected from a patient treated with proton-based radiotherapy. The receptor comes from a man aged 60-69 years with pancreatic cancer. V and J are TRBV15 and TRBJ2-1; the match to TRBD1 covers 9 bases. CDR3 residues: CATSRHGTGSKQFF. In nucleotides, the CDR3 is TGTGCCACCAGCAGACACGGGACAGGGTCGAAGCAGTTCTTC.